The 11 T cell receptor beta chains listed next were all sequenced from one sample in a study of blood T cell repertoires in COVID-19. Profiled with immunoSEQ multiplex PCR; TCRdb holds only in-frame clones, not every one. The table lists roughly 230,000 clones, roughly 85% of them singletons. The material sequenced was peripheral blood. Source of these receptors: a woman of 80 years or more with acute or convalescent COVID-19.

J is TRBJ2-1 and V is TRBV6-2 or TRBV6-3, with D maybe TRBD2 (6 bases). The CDR3 has 15 residues. In germline, CDR1 is MNHEY, CDR2 SVGEGT. The V end was cut by 4 bases, the J end by 4 bases, with 14 bases between. In nucleotides, the CDR3 is TGTGCCAGCAGTTTGAACCCGCGGGAATACAATGAGCAGTTCTTC. Its translation: CASSLNPREYNEQFF.

This chain links TRBV2 with TRBJ1-2; D ambiguous. Trimming shortened V by 4 bases and J by 10 bases, and 13 bases separated the two germline ends. CDR3 length equals 12 residues. CDR1 SNHLY and CDR2 FYNNEI come from the germline V gene. In nucleotides, the CDR3 is TGTGCCAGCAGTGTGGGCAGGCCCGTCTACACCTTC. Amino acids: CASSVGRPVYTF.

The gene calls are TRBV6-5 and TRBJ2-2; possibly TRBD1 for D (5 bases). CDR1 is MNHEY and CDR2 is SVGAGI in the germline V gene. The CDR3 totals 15 residues. V was shortened by 3 bases and J by 0 bases, with 8 bases between the two germline ends. The chain's CDR3 is CASSYSGPNTGELFF. DNA for the CDR3: TGTGCCAGCAGTTATTCAGGGCCGAACACCGGGGAGCTGTTTTTT.

The chain has TRBV5-8 and TRBJ1-5; D perhaps matches TRBD1 (5 bases). Germline CDR1 and CDR2: SGHTS and YDEGEE. The CDR3 spans 16 residues. The V end was cut by 0 bases, the J end by 3 bases, with 13 bases between. The DNA of the CDR3 is TGTGCCAGCAGCTTGGCAGTATGGGACTACAATCAGCCCCAGCATTTT. Translating it yields CASSLAVWDYNQPQHF.

This chain connects TRBV18 to TRBJ1-2; TRBD1 matches at 7 bases. The CDR3 sequence is 15 residues long. CDR1 is KGHSH, CDR2 LQKENI, per germline. J gave up 3 bases and V 0 bases, and 4 bases lay outside the gene matches. The CDR3 DNA reads as TGTGCCAGCTCACCACCGACAGGGTGGGACTATGGCTACACCTTC. Its protein product is CASSPPTGWDYGYTF. The full variable domain, its missing parts supplied by reference TRBV18 and TRBJ1-2, is NAGVMQNPRHLVRRRGQEARLRCSPMKGHSHVYWYRQLPEEGLKFMVYLQKENIIDESGMPKERFSAEFPKEGPSILRIQQVVRGDSAAYFCASSPPTGWDYGYTFGSGTRLTVV.

The CDR3 reads CASSFRQGAYGYTF. In nucleotides, the CDR3 is TGTGCCAGCAGTTTTCGACAGGGCGCGTATGGCTACACCTTC. The chain employs TRBV6-5 and TRBJ1-2, with 7 bases lining up with TRBD1. With V trimmed by 4 bases and J by 5 bases, 7 bases remained unmatched. Per germline, CDR1 MNHEY and CDR2 SVGAGI. The CDR3 is 14 amino acids.

The gene calls are TRBV30 and TRBJ2-7; TRBD2 matches 14 bases. The CDR3 sequence is 15 residues long. Germline V lookup: CDR1 GTSNPN, CDR2 SVGIG (reference sequence). V lost 5 bases and J lost 3; bases outside the gene matches: 6. CDR3 DNA: TGTGCCTGGCAACCGGGACTAGCGGGGGACTACGAGCAGTACTTC. Protein sequence: CAWQPGLAGDYEQYF.

The CDR3 nucleotides read TGTGCCAGCAGCTTATCGGGGGGCTCCTACAATGAGCAGTTCTTC. Its translation is CASSLSGGSYNEQFF. This chain uses TRBV7-2 with TRBJ2-1, with 7 bases identical to TRBD2. Germline values: CDR1 SGHTA, CDR2 FQGNSA. After removal of 2 bases from V and 0 bases from J, the junction contained 1 base not matched to a gene. This CDR3 is 15 amino acids long.

The rearrangement uses TRBV7-2 and TRBJ1-6, with D unclear. Germline CDR1 and CDR2: SGHTA and FQGNSA. The germline V and J ends were trimmed by 3 bases and 7 bases, with 10 bases remaining between them. This CDR3 has 14 residues. As DNA, the CDR3 is TGTGCCAGCAGCTTCGGACCGGGGAATTCACCCCTCCACTTT. Its protein is CASSFGPGNSPLHF.

The J gene is TRBJ1-2, the V gene TRBV5-1, with D maybe TRBD1 (5 bases). The CDR3 is 15 amino acids. In germline, CDR1 is SGHRS, CDR2 YFSETQ. With 4 bases removed from V and 6 bases from J, the gap between germline ends came to 19 bases. The CDR3 bases are TGCGCCAGCAGCCCCCAAGGCGCAGGGAAAGATGGCTACACCTTC. Amino acid sequence: CASSPQGAGKDGYTF.

V gene TRBV7-2 combines with J gene TRBJ1-2; the D gene is possibly TRBD1 (6 bases). This CDR3 has 15 residues. V was pared by 1 base and J by 8 bases, with 17 bases between. Germline CDR1 is SGHTA and CDR2 is FQGNSA. CDR3 nucleotide sequence: TGTGCCAGCAGCTTAGTTGGCCGGGGGGCGCGGGGCTACACCTTC. It codes for CASSLVGRGARGYTF.